The 8 T cell receptor beta chains below all came from one sample that was sequenced in a study of cytomegalovirus exposure and HLA in healthy donors. The primer mix had 60 Vbeta and 13 Jbeta primers. Clones were sequenced by immunoSEQ multiplex PCR, and TCRdb holds only the in-frame ones, with some missing. Its table lists 95,000 to 150,000 clones. Sequenced sample: PBMCs. The receptor set was obtained from a young man in good health and CMV-seronegative.

The genes are TRBV6-5 and TRBJ2-5; D gene ambiguous. Germline V CDR1 and CDR2: MNHEY, SVGAGI. This CDR3 comprises 14 residues. V lost 7 bases and J 5 bases, leaving 17 bases between the germline ends. In DNA form, the CDR3 reads TGTGCCAGCAAACTTGGGCCCGTCAGTGAGACCCAGTACTTC. It specifies CASKLGPVSETQYF.

The J gene is TRBJ1-2, the V gene TRBV6-5; the D gene is possibly TRBD1 (5 bases). The V end lost 0 bases, the J end lost 7 bases, and 12 bases lay between the germline ends. From germline, CDR1 is MNHEY and CDR2 SVGAGI. The length of the CDR3 is 14 residues. CDR3 bases: TGTGCCAGCAGTTACTCGTATCGCGGGGGTGGCTACACCTTC. Its translation is CASSYSYRGGGYTF.

The chain uses TRBV29-1 and TRBJ1-1; D might be TRBD1 (5 bases). This CDR3 comprises 11 residues. CDR1 and CDR2 from the germline V gene are SQVTM and ANQGSEA. Trimming stripped 5 bases from V and 5 bases from J, with 9 bases between. CDR3 DNA sequence: TGCAGCGTTAGACAGCATACTGAAGCTTTCTTT. Protein sequence: CSVRQHTEAFF. Together with reference TRBV29-1 and TRBJ1-1, the CDR3 gives the full variable domain: SAVISQKPSRDICQRGTSLTIQCQVDSQVTMMFWYRQQPGQSLTLIATANQGSEATYESGFVIDKFPISRPNLTFSTLTVSNMSPEDSSIYLCSVRQHTEAFFGQGTRLTVV.

The chain couples TRBV28 to TRBJ2-1; TRBD2 aligns across 8 bases. CDR1 is MDHEN, CDR2 SYDVKM, per germline. Germline trimming cut 2 bases from V and 14 bases from J; bases unmatched to any gene: 5. The CDR3 spans 12 residues. This chain's CDR3 is CASSLTGTREFF. For the CDR3, the DNA is TGTGCCAGCAGTTTAACGGGGACTAGAGAGTTCTTC. The whole variable domain, remainder taken from reference TRBV28 and TRBJ2-1, is DVKVTQSSRYLVKRTGEKVFLECVQDMDHENMFWYRQDPGLGLRLIYFSYDVKMKEKGDIPEGYSVSREKKERFSLILESASTNQTSMYLCASSLTGTREFFGPGTRLTVL.

This chain links TRBV27 with TRBJ2-7, with 9 bases aligning to TRBD2. Losses at the gene ends were 3 bases for V and 4 bases for J; bases not matched to a gene: 7. Germline loops: CDR1 MNHEY, CDR2 SMNVEV (reference sequence). The CDR3 totals 15 residues. Here the CDR3 reads CASSFVAGAEYEQYF. The CDR3 DNA reads TGTGCCAGCAGTTTCGTAGCGGGAGCCGAGTACGAGCAGTACTTC.

This rearrangement joins TRBV30 to TRBJ1-1; 7 nucleotides align to TRBD1. Germline CDR1 is GTSNPN and CDR2 is SVGIG (reference sequence). The CDR3 totals 15 residues. With 7 bases clipped from V and 0 bases from J, the junction kept 11 bases outside the gene matches. CDR3 sequence: CASWTGTIMNTEAFF. In nucleotides, the CDR3 is TGTGCCTCTTGGACAGGTACGATTATGAACACTGAAGCTTTCTTT.

The chain is built from TRBV21-1 and TRBJ2-7; TRBD1, the table's D call, lacks a check against the DNA. TRBV21-1 is reported as a pseudogene. The CDR3 extends over 12 amino acids. The DNA for the CDR3 is TGTGCCAGCAGCCTCCAGGGGGACGAGCAGTACTTC. Translated: CASSLQGDEQYF.

The CDR3 loop reads CSVTGGTTDTQYF. The CDR3 region has the DNA TGCAGCGTCACGGGAGGGACAACAGATACGCAGTATTTT. The V call is TRBV29-1, the J call TRBJ2-3; TRBD2 matches 8 bases. The CDR3 is 13 amino acids. V lost 6 bases to trimming and J lost 3 bases; unmatched junction nucleotides: 5. In germline, CDR1 is SQVTM, CDR2 ANQGSEA.